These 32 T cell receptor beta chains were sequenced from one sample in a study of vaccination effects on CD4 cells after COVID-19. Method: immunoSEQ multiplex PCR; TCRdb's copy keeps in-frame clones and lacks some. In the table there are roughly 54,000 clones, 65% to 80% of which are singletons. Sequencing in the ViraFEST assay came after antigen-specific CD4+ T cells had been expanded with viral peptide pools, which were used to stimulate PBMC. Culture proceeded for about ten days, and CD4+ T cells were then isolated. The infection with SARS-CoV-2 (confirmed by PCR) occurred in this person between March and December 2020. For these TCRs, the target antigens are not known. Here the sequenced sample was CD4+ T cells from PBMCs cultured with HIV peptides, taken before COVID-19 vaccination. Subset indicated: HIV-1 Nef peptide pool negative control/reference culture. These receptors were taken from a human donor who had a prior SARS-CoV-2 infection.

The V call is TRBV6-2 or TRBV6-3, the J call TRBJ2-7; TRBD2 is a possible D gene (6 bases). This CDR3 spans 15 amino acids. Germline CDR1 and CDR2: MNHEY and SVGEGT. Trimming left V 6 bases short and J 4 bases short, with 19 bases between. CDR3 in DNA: TGTGCCAGCAGCGACGGGGGATTTCTTGGGTACGAGCAGTACTTC. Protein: CASSDGGFLGYEQYF.

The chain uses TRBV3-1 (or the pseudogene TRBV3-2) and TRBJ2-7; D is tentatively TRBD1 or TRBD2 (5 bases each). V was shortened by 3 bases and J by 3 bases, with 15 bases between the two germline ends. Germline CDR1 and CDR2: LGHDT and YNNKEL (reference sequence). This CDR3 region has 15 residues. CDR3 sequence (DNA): TGTGCCAGCAGCCACCGGGGCACCAAAATCTACGAGCAGTACTTC. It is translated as CASSHRGTKIYEQYF.

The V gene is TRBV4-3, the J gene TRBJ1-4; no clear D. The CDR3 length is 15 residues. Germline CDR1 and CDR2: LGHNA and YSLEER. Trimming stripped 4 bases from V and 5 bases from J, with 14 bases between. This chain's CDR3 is CASSPMDGGNEKLFF. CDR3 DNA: TGCGCCAGCAGCCCCATGGACGGAGGAAATGAAAAACTGTTTTTT.

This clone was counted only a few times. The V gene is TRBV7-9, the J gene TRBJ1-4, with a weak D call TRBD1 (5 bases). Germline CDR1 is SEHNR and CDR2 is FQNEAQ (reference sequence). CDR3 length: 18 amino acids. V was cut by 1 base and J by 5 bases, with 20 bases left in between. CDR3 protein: CASSLGWEGPTRNEKLFF. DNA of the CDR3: TGTGCCAGCAGCTTAGGGTGGGAGGGGCCGACTCGGAATGAAAAACTGTTTTTT. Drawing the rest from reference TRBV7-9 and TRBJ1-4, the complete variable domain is DTGVSQNPRHKITKRGQNVTFRCDPISEHNRLYWYRQTLGQGPEFLTYFQNEAQLEKSRLLSDRFSAERPKGSFSTLEIQRTEQGDSAMYLCASSLGWEGPTRNEKLFFGSGTQLSVL.

In DNA form, the CDR3 reads TGTGCCAGCACCCTCTTCGGGAACACTGAAGCTTTCTTT. Residues: CASTLFGNTEAFF. The J gene is TRBJ1-1, the V gene TRBV7-9; no clear D. Trimming pared 7 bases from V and 1 base from J, leaving 10 bases between. Per germline, CDR1 SEHNR and CDR2 FQNEAQ (reference sequence). The CDR3 runs to 13 residues.

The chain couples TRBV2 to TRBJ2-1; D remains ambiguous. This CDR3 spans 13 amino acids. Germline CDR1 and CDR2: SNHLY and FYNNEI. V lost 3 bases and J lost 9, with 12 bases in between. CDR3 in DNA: TGTGCCAGCAGTGATGACGCAATCCCTGAGCAGTTCTTC. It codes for CASSDDAIPEQFF. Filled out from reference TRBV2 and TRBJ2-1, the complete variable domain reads EPEVTQTPSHQVTQMGQEVILRCVPISNHLYFYWYRQILGQKVEFLVSFYNNEISEKSEIFDDQFSVERPDGSNFTLKIRSTKLEDSAMYFCASSDDAIPEQFFGPGTRLTVL.

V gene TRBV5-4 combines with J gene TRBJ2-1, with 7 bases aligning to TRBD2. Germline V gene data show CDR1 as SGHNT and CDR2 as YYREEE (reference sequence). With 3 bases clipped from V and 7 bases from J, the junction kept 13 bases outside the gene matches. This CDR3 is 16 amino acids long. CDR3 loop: CASSSQAGLPGNEQFF. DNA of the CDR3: TGTGCCAGCAGCTCGCAAGCGGGATTACCTGGGAATGAGCAGTTCTTC.

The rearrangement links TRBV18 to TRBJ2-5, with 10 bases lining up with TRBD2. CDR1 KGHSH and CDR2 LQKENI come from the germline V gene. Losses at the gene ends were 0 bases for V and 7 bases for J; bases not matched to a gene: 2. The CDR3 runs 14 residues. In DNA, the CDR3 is TGTGCCAGCTCACCACCGTCTAGCGGGGGGACCCAGTACTTC. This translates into CASSPPSSGGTQYF.

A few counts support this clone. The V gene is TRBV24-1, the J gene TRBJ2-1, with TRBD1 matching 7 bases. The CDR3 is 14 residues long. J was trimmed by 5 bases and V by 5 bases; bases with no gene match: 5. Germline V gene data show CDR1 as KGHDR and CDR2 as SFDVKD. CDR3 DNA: TGTGCCACCAGTGCAATGGACAGGAACAATGAGCAGTTCTTC. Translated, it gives CATSAMDRNNEQFF.

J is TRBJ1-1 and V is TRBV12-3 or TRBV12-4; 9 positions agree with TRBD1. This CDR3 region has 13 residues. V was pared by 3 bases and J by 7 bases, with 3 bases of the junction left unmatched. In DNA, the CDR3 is TGTGCCAGCAGTTTGAACAGGGGGCTTGAAGCTTTCTTT. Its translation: CASSLNRGLEAFF.

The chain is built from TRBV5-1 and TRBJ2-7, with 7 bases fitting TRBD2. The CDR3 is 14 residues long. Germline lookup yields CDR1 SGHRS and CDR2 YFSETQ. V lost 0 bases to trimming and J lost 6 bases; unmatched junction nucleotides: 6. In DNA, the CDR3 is TGCGCCAGCAGCTTGGGGGGCGGGAGTGGCGAGCAGTACTTC. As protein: CASSLGGGSGEQYF.

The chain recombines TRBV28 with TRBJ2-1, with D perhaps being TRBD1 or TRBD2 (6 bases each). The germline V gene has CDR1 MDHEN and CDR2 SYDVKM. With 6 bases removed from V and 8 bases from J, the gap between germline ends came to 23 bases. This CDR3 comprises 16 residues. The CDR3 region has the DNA TGTGCCAGCAGCTTTGCCGGAGGGGGTCATGGCCATGAGCAGTTCTTC. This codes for CASSFAGGGHGHEQFF.

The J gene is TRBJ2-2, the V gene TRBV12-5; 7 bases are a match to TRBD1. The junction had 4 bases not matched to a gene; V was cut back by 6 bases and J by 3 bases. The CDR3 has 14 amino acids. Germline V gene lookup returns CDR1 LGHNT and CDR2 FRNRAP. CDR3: CASGLTGYTGELFF. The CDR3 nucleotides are TGTGCTAGTGGCCTGACAGGGTACACCGGGGAGCTGTTTTTT.

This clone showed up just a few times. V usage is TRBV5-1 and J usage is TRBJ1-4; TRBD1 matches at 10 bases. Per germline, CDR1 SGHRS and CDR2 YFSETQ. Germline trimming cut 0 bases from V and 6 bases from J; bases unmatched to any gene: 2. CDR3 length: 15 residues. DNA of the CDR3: TGCGCCAGCAGCTTGGAGGGACAGGGGCATGAAAAACTGTTTTTT. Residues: CASSLEGQGHEKLFF.

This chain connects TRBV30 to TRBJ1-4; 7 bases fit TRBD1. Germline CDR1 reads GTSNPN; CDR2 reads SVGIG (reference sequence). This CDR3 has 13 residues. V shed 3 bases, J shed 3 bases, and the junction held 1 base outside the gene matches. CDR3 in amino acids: CAWSRGANEKLFF. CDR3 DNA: TGTGCCTGGAGCAGGGGGGCTAATGAAAAACTGTTTTTT.

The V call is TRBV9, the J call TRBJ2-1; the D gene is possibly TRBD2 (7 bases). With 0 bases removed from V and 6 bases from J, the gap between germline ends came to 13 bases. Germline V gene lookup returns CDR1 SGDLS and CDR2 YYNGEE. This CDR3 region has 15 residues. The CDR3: CASSVDGGRLNEQFF. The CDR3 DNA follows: TGTGCCAGCAGCGTAGACGGGGGGCGACTCAATGAGCAGTTCTTC.

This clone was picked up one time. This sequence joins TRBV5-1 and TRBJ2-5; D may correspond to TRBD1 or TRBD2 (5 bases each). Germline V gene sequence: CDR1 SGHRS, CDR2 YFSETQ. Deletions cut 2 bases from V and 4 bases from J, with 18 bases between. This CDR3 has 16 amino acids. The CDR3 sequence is CASSFDPRDEGETQYF. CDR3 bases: TGCGCCAGCAGCTTCGACCCCCGGGACGAGGGAGAGACCCAGTACTTC.

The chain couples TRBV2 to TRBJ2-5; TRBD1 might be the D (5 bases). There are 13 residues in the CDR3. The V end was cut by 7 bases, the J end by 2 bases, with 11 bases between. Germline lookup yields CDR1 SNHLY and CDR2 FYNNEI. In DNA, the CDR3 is TGTGCCAGCAACCCCGACAGACAAGAGACCCAGTACTTC. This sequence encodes CASNPDRQETQYF.

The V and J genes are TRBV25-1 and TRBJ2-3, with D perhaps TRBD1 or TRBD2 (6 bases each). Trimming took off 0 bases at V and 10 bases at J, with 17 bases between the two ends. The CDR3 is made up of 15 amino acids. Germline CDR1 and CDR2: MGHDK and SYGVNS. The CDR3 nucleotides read TGTGCCAGCAGTGAATATGGGAGAGAGGGGGGCGCGCAGTATTTT. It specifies CASSEYGREGGAQYF.

The CDR3 sequence is CASSRTSATSYEQYF. In DNA, the CDR3 is TGTGCCAGCAGCCGGACTAGCGCGACATCCTACGAGCAGTACTTC. V usage is TRBV11-3 and J usage is TRBJ2-7; TRBD2 aligns across 9 bases. The germline V gene has CDR1 SGHNT and CDR2 YENEEA. There are 15 residues in the CDR3. The V gene end was trimmed by 5 bases and the J gene end by 1 base; junction bases not matched to a gene: 6.

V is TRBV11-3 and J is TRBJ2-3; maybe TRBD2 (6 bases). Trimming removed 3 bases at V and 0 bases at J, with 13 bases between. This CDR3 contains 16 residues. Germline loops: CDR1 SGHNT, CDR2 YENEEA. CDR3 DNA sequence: TGTGCCAGCAGCTTCGGACGGGAGTCTAGCACAGATACGCAGTATTTT. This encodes CASSFGRESSTDTQYF.

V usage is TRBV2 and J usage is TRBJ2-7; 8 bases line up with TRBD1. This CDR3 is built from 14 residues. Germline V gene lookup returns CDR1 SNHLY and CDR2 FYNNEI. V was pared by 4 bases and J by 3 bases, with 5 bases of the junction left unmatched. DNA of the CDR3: TGTGCCAGCAGTGTTGGGACAGGAGACTACGAGCAGTACTTC. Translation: CASSVGTGDYEQYF.

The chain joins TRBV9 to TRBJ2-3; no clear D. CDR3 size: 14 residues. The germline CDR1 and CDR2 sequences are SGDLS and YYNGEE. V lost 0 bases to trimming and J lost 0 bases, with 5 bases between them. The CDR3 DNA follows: TGTGCCAGCAGCGTAGTAGGGAGCACAGATACGCAGTATTTT. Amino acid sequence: CASSVVGSTDTQYF.

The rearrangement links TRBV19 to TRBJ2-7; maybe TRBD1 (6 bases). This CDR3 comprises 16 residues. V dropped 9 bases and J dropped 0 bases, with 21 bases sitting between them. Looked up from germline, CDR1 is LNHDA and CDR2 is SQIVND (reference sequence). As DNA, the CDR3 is TGTGCCAGCAAGAAGACAGGCAGACAGAGCTCCTACGAGCAGTACTTC. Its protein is CASKKTGRQSSYEQYF.

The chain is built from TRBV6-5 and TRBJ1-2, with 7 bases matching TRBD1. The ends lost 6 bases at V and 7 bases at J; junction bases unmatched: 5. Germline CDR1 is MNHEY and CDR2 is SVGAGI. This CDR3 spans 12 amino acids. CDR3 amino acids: CASSEGALGYTF. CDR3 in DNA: TGTGCCAGCAGCGAGGGGGCGCTTGGCTACACCTTC.

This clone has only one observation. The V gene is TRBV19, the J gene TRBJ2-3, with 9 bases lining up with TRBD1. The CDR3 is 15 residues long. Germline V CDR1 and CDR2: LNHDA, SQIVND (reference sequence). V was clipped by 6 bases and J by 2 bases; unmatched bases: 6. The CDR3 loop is CASRNRGRVTDTQYF. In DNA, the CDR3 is TGTGCCAGTAGAAACAGGGGGCGAGTCACAGATACGCAGTATTTT.

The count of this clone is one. Here the CDR3 reads CALRDRGKQETQYF. CDR3 in DNA: TGTGCCCTAAGGGACAGGGGAAAGCAAGAGACCCAGTACTTC. The rearrangement joins TRBV10-3 to TRBJ2-5, with 10 bases matching TRBD1. The V and J ends lost 11 bases and 2 bases, in that order; junction bases with no gene match: 8. The germline V gene has CDR1 ENHRY and CDR2 SYGVKD. CDR3 length: 14 residues.

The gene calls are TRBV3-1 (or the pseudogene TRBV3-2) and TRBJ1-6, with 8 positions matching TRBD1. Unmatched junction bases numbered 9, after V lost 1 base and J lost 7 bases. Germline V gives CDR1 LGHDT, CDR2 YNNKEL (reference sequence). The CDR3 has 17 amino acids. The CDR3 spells CASSQGSGQGRNSPLHF. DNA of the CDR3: TGTGCCAGCAGCCAAGGGTCAGGACAGGGTCGGAATTCACCCCTCCACTTT.

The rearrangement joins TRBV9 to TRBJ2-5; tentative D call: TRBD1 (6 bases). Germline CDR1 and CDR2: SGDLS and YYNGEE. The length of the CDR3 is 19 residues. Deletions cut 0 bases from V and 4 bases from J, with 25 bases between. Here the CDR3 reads CASSVGLLSGTLGGETQYF. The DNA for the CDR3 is TGTGCCAGCAGCGTAGGCCTCCTTTCCGGGACACTTGGAGGAGAGACCCAGTACTTC. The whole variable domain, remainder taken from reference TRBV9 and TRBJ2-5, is DSGVTQTPKHLITATGQRVTLRCSPRSGDLSVYWYQQSLDQGLQFLIQYYNGEERAKGNILERFSAQQFPDLHSELNLSSLELGDSALYFCASSVGLLSGTLGGETQYFGPGTRLLVL.

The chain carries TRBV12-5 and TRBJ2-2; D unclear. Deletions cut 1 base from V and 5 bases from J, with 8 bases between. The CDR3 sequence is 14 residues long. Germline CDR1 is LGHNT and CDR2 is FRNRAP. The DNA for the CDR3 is TGTGCTAGTGGTTTGGCGGTTCAGACCGGGGAGCTGTTTTTT. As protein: CASGLAVQTGELFF.

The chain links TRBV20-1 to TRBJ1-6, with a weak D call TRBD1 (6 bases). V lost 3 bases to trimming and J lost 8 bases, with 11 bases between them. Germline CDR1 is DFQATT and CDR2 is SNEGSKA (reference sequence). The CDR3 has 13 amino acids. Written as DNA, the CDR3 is TGCAGTGCTAGTCAGGGGAGGGATTCACCCCTCCACTTT. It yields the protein CSASQGRDSPLHF.

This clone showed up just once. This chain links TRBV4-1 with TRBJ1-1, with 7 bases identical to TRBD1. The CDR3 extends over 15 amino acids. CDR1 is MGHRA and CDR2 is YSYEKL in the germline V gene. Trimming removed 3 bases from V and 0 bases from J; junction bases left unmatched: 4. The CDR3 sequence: CASSHLGQLNTEAFF. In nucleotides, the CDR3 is TGCGCCAGCAGCCACCTGGGACAGTTGAACACTGAAGCTTTCTTT.